These T cell receptor beta chains were read from a single sample in a study of blood T cells in healthy people across ages. One entry per CDR3 protein, called by TCRdb with MiXCR from the 5' RACE reads. The sample holds hundreds of thousands of distinct CDR3 sequences, just over 55% seen once. Sequencing used blood. These receptors were taken from a man aged 40-49 years in good health. CDR3s include the opening cysteine and the closing phenylalanine or tryptophan. A D gene is named only where the DNA matches it firmly. Clone size is stated in some rows and not others, as once, few, many or a class when expanded.

size	V	J	D	CDR3	DNA
once	TRBV27	TRBJ2-1	TRBD2	CASSLGTSGVPPTNEQFF	TGTGCCAGCAGTTTAGGGACTAGCGGGGTCCCCCCAACCAATGAGCAGTTCTTC
-	TRBV5-1	TRBJ2-5	-	CASSLSPDQETQYF	TGCGCCAGCAGCTTGTCTCCAGACCAAGAGACCCAGTACTTC
-	TRBV12-3/TRBV12-4	TRBJ2-7	-	CASSLAYIRGEQYF	TGTGCCAGCAGTTTAGCTTATATCCGGGGTGAGCAGTACTTC
few	TRBV2	TRBJ2-3	-	CASYWGPSTDTQYF	TGTGCCAGCTACTGGGGGCCCAGCACAGATACGCAGTATTTT
-	TRBV25-1	TRBJ1-2	-	CASGRGQGYGYTF	TGTGCCAGCGGCAGAGGTCAGGGCTATGGCTACACCTTC
-	TRBV7-2	TRBJ1-5	-	CASSLEYRQPQHF	TGTGCCAGCAGCTTAGAATATCGGCAGCCCCAGCATTTT
-	TRBV7-2	TRBJ2-7	-	CASSVDVAMNEQYF	TGTGCCAGCAGCGTTGACGTAGCCATGAACGAGCAGTACTTC
few	TRBV29-1	TRBJ2-2	TRBD2	CSVRTSGELFF	TGCAGCGTCCGGACTAGCGGGGAGCTGTTTTTT
-	TRBV9	TRBJ2-1	-	CASSAGTSASYNEQFF	TGTGCCAGCAGCGCCGGGACCAGCGCCTCCTACAATGAGCAGTTCTTC
-	TRBV28	TRBJ2-3	TRBD2	CASSLFISGSGDTQYF	TGTGCCAGCAGTTTATTCATTAGCGGGAGTGGGGATACGCAGTATTTT
-	TRBV5-1	TRBJ2-3	-	CASSFNRASTDTQYF	TGCGCCAGCAGCTTTAACAGGGCGAGCACAGATACGCAGTATTTT
few	TRBV6-4	TRBJ2-7	-	CASSDGGSYNEQYF	TGTGCCAGCAGTGACGGGGGCTCCTACAATGAGCAGTACTTC
-	TRBV7-3	TRBJ2-2	TRBD2	CASSPGLAGASGELFF	TGTGCCAGCAGCCCGGGACTAGCGGGTGCCTCCGGGGAGCTGTTTTTT
-	TRBV4-2	TRBJ1-4	-	CASSQEVTHGSMRGKLFF	TGTGCCAGCAGCCAAGAGGTCACGCATGGCTCAATGAGGGGAAAACTGTTTTTT
few	TRBV12-3/TRBV12-4	TRBJ2-7	TRBD1	CASSPGQVSEQYF	TGTGCCAGCAGCCCGGGACAGGTTAGCGAGCAGTACTTC
-	TRBV7-9	TRBJ2-7	TRBD2	CASSSSGRVPYEQYF	TGTGCCAGCAGCTCTAGCGGGAGGGTGCCCTACGAGCAGTACTTC
-	TRBV27	TRBJ2-6	-	CASSTYRGASGANVLTF	TGTGCCAGCAGTACCTACCGGGGGGCCTCTGGGGCCAACGTCCTGACTTTC
few	TRBV20-1	TRBJ1-6	-	CSAPGLNNSPLHF	TGCAGTGCCCCCGGACTTAATAATTCACCCCTCCACTTT
-	TRBV7-2	TRBJ2-3	TRBD2	CASRERLAAFAVTQYF	TGTGCCAGCAGGGAGAGACTAGCGGCCTTTGCAGTTACGCAGTATTTT
-	TRBV7-2	TRBJ1-2	TRBD1	CASSPQGAGDGYTF	TGTGCCAGCAGCCCTCAGGGGGCGGGGGATGGCTACACCTTC
-	TRBV9	TRBJ1-4	TRBD1	CASSARTGTGIEKLFF	TGTGCCAGCAGCGCGAGAACCGGGACAGGGATCGAAAAACTGTTTTTT
-	TRBV20-1	TRBJ2-7	-	CSALSGGTYEQYF	TGCAGTGCCCTCTCCGGGGGAACATACGAGCAGTACTTC
-	TRBV14	TRBJ1-4	-	CASSPKGRPNEELFF	TGTGCCAGCAGCCCAAAGGGGAGACCTAATGAAGAACTGTTTTTT
few	TRBV6-5	TRBJ2-1	TRBD1	CASSFRGQSPIDEQFF	TGTGCCAGCAGTTTCAGGGGGCAATCCCCCATCGATGAGCAGTTCTTC
-	TRBV27	TRBJ1-6	-	CASSLFVSGNSPLHF	TGCGCCAGCAGTTTATTTGTCAGCGGTAATTCACCCCTCCACTTT
-	TRBV28	TRBJ1-2	-	CASSLPGAPSRYTF	TGTGCCAGCAGTCTCCCGGGGGCTCCTAGTCGCTACACCTTC
-	TRBV7-2	TRBJ1-5	-	CASSSTGFGQPQHF	TGTGCCAGCAGCTCCACAGGGTTCGGACAGCCCCAGCATTTT
few	TRBV12-3/TRBV12-4	TRBJ1-6	TRBD1	CASSPLDRGPSPLHF	TGTGCCAGCAGCCCCCTAGACAGGGGGCCTTCACCCCTCCACTTT
-	TRBV3-1	TRBJ2-7	-	CASSQGAITEQYF	TGTGCCAGCAGCCAGGGGGCAATAACCGAGCAGTACTTC
once	TRBV3-1	TRBJ1-6	-	CASSHEPGTPRSPLHF	TGTGCCAGCAGCCATGAGCCCGGGACACCGAGGTCACCCCTCCACTTT
-	TRBV7-2	TRBJ2-4	-	CASSLESGAKNIQYF	TGTGCCAGCAGCTTAGAGTCAGGGGCCAAAAACATTCAGTACTTC
few	TRBV7-9	TRBJ2-5	TRBD2	CASRRLAQETQYF	TGTGCCAGCAGAAGACTAGCCCAAGAGACCCAGTACTTC
-	TRBV7-2	TRBJ1-4	TRBD1	CASGPGQGRSREKLFF	TGTGCCAGCGGACCGGGACAGGGGCGTAGTCGTGAAAAACTGTTTTTT
few	TRBV7-2	TRBJ2-1	-	CASSLLFGGLGLHNEQFF	TGTGCCAGCAGCTTATTGTTCGGCGGTTTGGGACTCCATAATGAGCAGTTCTTC
-	TRBV20-1	TRBJ2-7	TRBD2	CSATGTSGAFSYNEQYF	TGCAGTGCTACCGGGACTAGCGGGGCTTTCTCCTACAATGAGCAGTACTTC
few	TRBV7-2	TRBJ2-7	-	CASSLSQSAYEQYF	TGTGCCAGCAGCTTATCCCAATCGGCCTACGAGCAGTACTTC
-	TRBV25-1	TRBJ1-4	TRBD1	CASSWTGGTNEKLFF	TGTGCCAGCTCCTGGACAGGGGGCACTAATGAAAAACTGTTTTTT
-	TRBV4-1	TRBJ2-3	-	CASSQDVGDIKQYF	TGCGCCAGCAGCCAAGATGTCGGGGACATCAAGCAGTATTTT
-	TRBV29-1	TRBJ2-1	-	CSATEHNEQFF	TGCAGCGCCACCGAGCACAATGAGCAGTTCTTC
-	TRBV20-1	TRBJ2-1	-	CSAKGPTQIYNEQFF	TGCAGTGCTAAAGGCCCTACCCAGATTTACAATGAGCAGTTCTTC